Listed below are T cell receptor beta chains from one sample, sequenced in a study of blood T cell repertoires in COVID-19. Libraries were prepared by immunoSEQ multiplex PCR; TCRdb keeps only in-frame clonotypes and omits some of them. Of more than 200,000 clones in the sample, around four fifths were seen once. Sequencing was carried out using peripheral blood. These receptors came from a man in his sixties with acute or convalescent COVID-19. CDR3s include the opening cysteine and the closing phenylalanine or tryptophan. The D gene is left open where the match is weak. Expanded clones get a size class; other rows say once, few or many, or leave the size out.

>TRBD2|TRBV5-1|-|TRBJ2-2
TGCGCCAGCAGCTTGGGAGCCCTAGCGGGAGGGCGAAACACCGGGGAGCTGTTTTTT
CASSLGALAGGRNTGELFF
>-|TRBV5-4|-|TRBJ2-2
TGTGCCAGCAGCTTGGGGAGGGTTGGATCTGGCTCCGGGGAGCTGTTTTTT
CASSLGRVGSGSGELFF
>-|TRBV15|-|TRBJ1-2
TGTGCCACCAGCAGACCAAACAGGCCAGCTAACTATGGCTACACCTTC
CATSRPNRPANYGYTF
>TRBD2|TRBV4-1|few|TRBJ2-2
TGCGCCAGCAGCCAAGAGAAGCGTCTAGCGGGGAACACCGGGGAGCTGTTTTTT
CASSQEKRLAGNTGELFF
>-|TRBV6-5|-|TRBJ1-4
TGTGCCAGCGCACTAGCCGCAAGAGAAAAACTGTTTTTT
CASALAAREKLFF
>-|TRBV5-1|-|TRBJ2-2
TGCGCCAGCAGCCCTACAGGGATAGGCGGGGAGCTGTTTTTT
CASSPTGIGGELFF
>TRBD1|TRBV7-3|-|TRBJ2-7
TGTGCCAGCAGTCGGGACAGGGGCTACGAGCAGTACTTC
CASSRDRGYEQYF
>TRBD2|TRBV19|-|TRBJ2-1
TGTGCCAGTAGCAGAACGGGGGGGCCTTACAATGAGCAGTTCTTC
CASSRTGGPYNEQFF
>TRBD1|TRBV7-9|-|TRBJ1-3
TGTGCCAGCAGCGGAAGTGACAGGGCCAATGGAAACACCATATATTTT
CASSGSDRANGNTIYF
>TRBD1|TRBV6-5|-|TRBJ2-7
TGTGCCAGCAGTTACCAAGGACAGGGGGTCTACGAGCAGTACTTC
CASSYQGQGVYEQYF
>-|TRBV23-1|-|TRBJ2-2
TGCGCCAGCAGTCACAATCCAGGGGACACTTATTTCACCGGGGAGCTGTTTTTT
CASSHNPGDTYFTGELFF
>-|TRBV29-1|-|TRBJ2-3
TGCAGCGTTCCGGGCAGCAGGGATTCACACTCAGATACGCAGTATTTT
CSVPGSRDSHSDTQYF
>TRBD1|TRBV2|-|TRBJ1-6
TGTGCCAGCAGACGGGACAGCCCCAATTCACCCCTCCACTTT
CASRRDSPNSPLHF
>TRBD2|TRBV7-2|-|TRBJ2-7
TGTGCCAGCAGCTCCACCCCCAGCGGGAGAGAGCAGTACTTC
CASSSTPSGREQYF
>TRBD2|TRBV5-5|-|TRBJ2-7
TGTGCCAGCAGTGCAGCGGGGGGAGGCTCCTACGAGCAGTACTTC
CASSAAGGGSYEQYF
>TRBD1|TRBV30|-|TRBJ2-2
TGTGCCTGGAGTGCGACACAGGGGGCCGGGGAGCTGTTTTTT
CAWSATQGAGELFF
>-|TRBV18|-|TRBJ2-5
TGTGCCAGCTCAGGAGATTTGCAAGAGACCCAGTACTTC
CASSGDLQETQYF
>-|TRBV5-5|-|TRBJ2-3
TGTGCCAGCAGCTGGACAGCCTCAGATACGCAGTATTTT
CASSWTASDTQYF
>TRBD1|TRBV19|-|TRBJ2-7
TGTGCCAGTAGTAGCGGGACAGGTAACTCCTACGAGCAGTACTTC
CASSSGTGNSYEQYF
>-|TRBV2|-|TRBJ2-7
TGTGCCAGCAGACTTGGACGGACTGCCTACGAGCAGTACTTC
CASRLGRTAYEQYF
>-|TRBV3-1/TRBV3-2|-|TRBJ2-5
TGTGCCAGCAGCCAAGGGGGAGGGGGACCGAGAGAGACCCAGTACTTC
CASSQGGGGPRETQYF
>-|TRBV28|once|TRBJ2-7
TGTGCCAGCACCGCAGCGGACTCCTACGAGCAGTACTTC
CASTAADSYEQYF